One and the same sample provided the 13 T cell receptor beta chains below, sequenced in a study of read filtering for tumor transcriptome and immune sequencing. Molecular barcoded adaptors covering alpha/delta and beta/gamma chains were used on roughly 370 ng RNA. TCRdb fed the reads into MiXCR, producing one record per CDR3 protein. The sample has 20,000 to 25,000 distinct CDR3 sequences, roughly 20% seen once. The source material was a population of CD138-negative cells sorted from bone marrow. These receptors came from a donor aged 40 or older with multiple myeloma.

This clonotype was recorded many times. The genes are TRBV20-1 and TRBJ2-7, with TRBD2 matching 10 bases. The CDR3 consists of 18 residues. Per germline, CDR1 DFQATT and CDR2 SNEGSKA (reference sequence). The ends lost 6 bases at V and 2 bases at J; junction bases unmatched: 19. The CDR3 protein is CSAAPSPLAGGTTYEQYF. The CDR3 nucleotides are TGCAGTGCCGCCCCTTCACCTTTAGCGGGAGGAACAACCTACGAGCAGTACTTC.

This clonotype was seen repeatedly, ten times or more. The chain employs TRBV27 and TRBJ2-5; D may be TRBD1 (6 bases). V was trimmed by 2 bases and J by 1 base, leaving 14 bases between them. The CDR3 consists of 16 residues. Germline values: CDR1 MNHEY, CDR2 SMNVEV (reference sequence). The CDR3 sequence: CASSLMRTDLQETQYF. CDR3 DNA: TGTGCCAGCAGTTTAATGAGGACAGATCTCCAAGAGACCCAGTACTTC.

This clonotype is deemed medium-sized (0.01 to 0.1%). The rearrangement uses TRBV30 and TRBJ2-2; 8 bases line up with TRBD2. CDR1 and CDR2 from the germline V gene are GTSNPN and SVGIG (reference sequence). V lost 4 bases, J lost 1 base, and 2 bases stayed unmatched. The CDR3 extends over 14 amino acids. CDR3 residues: CAWNSGKNTGELFF. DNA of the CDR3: TGTGCCTGGAATAGCGGGAAGAACACCGGGGAGCTGTTTTTT.

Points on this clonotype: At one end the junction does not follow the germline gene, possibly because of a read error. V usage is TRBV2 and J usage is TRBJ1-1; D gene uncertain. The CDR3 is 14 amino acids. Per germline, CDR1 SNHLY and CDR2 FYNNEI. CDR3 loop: CASSYPPVRTGAFF. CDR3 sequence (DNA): TGTGCCAGCAGTTACCCCCCTGTGAGGACTGGAGCTTTCTTT.

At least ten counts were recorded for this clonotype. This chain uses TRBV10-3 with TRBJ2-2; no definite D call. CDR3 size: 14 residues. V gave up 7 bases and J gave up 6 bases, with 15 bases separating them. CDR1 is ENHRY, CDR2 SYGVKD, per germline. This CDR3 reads CAIKALEDPGELFF. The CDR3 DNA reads TGTGCCATCAAGGCCCTAGAGGATCCCGGGGAGCTGTTTTTT.

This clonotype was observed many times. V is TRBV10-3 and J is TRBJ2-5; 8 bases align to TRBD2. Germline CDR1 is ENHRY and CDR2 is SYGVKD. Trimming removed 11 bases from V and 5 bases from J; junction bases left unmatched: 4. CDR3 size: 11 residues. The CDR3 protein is CAATGGETQYF. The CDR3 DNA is TGTGCCGCGACGGGGGGGGAGACCCAGTACTTC.

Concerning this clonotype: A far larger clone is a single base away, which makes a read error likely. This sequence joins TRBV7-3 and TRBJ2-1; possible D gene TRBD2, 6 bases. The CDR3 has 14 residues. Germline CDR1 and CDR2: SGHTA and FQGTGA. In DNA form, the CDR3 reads TGTGCCAGCAGCTGGAGGGCCTCCTACAATGAGCGGTTCTTC. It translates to CASSWRASYNERFF.

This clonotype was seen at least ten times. The CDR3 sequence: CASSLGTSGSHEQYF. The CDR3 DNA follows: TGCGCCAGCAGCTTGGGGACTAGCGGGAGCCACGAGCAGTACTTC. The rearrangement joins TRBV5-1 to TRBJ2-7; 13 bases are shared with TRBD2. J was trimmed by 5 bases and V by 0 bases; bases with no gene match: 2. This CDR3 has 15 residues. Germline V lookup: CDR1 SGHRS, CDR2 YFSETQ.

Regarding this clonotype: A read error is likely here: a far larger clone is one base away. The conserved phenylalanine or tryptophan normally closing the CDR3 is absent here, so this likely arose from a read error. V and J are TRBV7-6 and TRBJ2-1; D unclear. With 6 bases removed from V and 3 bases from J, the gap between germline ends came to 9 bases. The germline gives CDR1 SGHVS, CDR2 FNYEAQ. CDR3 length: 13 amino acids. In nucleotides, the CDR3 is TGTGCCAGCAGGGGAACGAACTACAATGAGCAGTTCCTC. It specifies CASRGTNYNEQFL.

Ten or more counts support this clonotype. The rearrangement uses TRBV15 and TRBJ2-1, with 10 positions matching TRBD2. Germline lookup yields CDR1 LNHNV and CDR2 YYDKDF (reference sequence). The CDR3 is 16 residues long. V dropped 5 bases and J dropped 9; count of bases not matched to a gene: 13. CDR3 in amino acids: CATSAPGGTSVSEQFF. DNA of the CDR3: TGTGCCACCAGCGCACCCGGAGGGACTAGCGTCAGTGAGCAGTTCTTC.

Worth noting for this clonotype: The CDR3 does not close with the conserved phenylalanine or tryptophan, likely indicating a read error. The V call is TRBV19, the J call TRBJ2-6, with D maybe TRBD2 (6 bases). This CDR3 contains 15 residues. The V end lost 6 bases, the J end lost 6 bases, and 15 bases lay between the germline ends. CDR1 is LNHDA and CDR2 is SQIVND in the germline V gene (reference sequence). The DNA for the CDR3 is TGTGCCAGTAGAATTGCGGGGTTTGCGGCCAACGTCCTGACTTCC. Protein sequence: CASRIAGFAANVLTS.

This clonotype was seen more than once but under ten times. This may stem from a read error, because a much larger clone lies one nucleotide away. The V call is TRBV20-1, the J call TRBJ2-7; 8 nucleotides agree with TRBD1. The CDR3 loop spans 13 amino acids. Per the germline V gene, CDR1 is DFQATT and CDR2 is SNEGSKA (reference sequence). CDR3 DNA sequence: TGCAGTGCCAGGACAGGGAGGTCCTACGAGCGGTACTTC. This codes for CSARTGRSYERYF.

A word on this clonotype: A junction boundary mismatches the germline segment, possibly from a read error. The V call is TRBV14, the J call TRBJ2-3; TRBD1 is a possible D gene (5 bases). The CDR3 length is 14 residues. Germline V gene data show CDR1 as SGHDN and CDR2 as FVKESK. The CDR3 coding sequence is TGTGCCAGCAGCCAAGAGTCAGGGTTCGGTACGCGGCATTTT. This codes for CASSQESGFGTRHF.